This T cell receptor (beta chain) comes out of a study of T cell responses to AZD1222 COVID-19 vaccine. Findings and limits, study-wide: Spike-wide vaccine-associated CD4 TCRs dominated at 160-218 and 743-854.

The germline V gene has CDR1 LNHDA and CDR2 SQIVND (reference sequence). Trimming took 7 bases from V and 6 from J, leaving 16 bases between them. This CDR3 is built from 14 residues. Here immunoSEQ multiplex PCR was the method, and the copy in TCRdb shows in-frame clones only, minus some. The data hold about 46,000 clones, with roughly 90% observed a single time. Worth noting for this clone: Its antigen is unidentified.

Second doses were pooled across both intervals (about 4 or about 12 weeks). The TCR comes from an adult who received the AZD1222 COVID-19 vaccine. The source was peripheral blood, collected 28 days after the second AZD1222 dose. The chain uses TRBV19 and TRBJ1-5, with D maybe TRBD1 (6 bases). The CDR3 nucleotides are TGTGCCAGTATTCCCCAGGGGACGAGTCAGCCCCAGCATTTT. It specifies CASIPQGTSQPQHF.